This T cell receptor (beta chain) is drawn from a study of breast tumors, draining lymph nodes, adjacent tissues. TCRdb re-analysed the multiplex PCR reads in MiXCR, keeping a single row per CDR3 protein. The table has about 80,000 distinct CDR3 sequences, roughly a fifth seen once. This CDR3 comprises 15 residues. The trim removed 5 bases at V and 7 bases at J, leaving 6 bases unmatched. The germline CDR1 and CDR2 sequences are PRHDT and FYEKMQ (reference sequence). Study-wide results and caveats: The data were judged consistent with most tumor T cells coming from lymph node and expanding in tumor. Tumor T cell lymph node origin was a supported hypothesis, not proven. Compared with lymph nodes, tumors were less diverse; compared with nontumor tissue, more. Tumor and nontumor repertoires were significantly more similar in luminal-like than in basal-like breast cancer.

Samples came from axillary lymph nodes draining the breast cancer. This clonotype was found many times. Its antigen is unknown. Sequenced input: axillary lymph node tissue. The TCR originated in a female donor with breast cancer. Some clones in this sample may be carry-over from other donors' samples. The V call is TRBV13, the J call TRBJ2-2; 11 bases are shared with TRBD1. As DNA, the CDR3 is TGTGCCAGCAGCCCTGGACAGGGGGCTAGCGGGGAGCTGTTTTTT. Its protein is CASSPGQGASGELFF.